Included here is one TCR beta chain sequence, with context. Its matching antigen is unknown. The entry originates in a study of T cell responses to AZD1222 COVID-19 vaccine. Study summary: Second-dose intervals near 4 or 12 weeks were combined.

Study conclusions and caveats: With two AZD1222 doses given, Spike-specific TCR breadth and depth both rose. Donors were chiefly white British, with a greater number of females, and clonal diversity was perhaps underestimated. No day 14 peak samples; only post-peak repertoires were characterized.

Measured with immunoSEQ multiplex PCR; TCRdb has only the in-frame clones, and not every one. The sample lists roughly 120,000 clones, over 75% occurring once. The CDR3 contains 13 residues. Trimming pared 4 bases from V and 8 bases from J, leaving 14 bases between. Germline CDR1 SGHDN, CDR2 FVKESK. The sequenced sample was peripheral blood, obtained on day 0 of AZD1222 vaccination. The TCR was taken from an adult in good health. The chain has TRBV14 and TRBJ1-2; D perhaps matches TRBD1 (5 bases). The CDR3 sequence: CASSRVLGLGYTF. CDR3 sequence (DNA): TGTGCCAGCAGCCGGGTTCTGGGGCTAGGCTACACCTTC. Based on the CDR3 plus reference TRBV14 and TRBJ1-2, the full variable domain is EAGVTQFPSHSVIEKGQTVTLRCDPISGHDNLYWYRRVMGKEIKFLLHFVKESKQDESGMPNNRFLAERTGGTYSTLKVQPAELEDSGVYFCASSRVLGLGYTFGSGTRLTVV.